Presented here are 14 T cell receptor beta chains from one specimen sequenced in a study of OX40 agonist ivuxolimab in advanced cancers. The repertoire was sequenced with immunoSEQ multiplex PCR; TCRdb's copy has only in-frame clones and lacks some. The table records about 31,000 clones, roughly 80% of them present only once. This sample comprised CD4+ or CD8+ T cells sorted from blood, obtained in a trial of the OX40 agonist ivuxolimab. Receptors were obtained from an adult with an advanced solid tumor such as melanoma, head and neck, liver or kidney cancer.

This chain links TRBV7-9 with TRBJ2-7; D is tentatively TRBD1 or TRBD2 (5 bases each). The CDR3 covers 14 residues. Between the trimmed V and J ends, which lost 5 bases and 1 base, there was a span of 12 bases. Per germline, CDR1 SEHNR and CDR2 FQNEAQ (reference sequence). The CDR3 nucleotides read TGTGCCAGCAGCAATGGGGGTCCTTCCTACGAGCAGTACTTC. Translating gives CASSNGGPSYEQYF.

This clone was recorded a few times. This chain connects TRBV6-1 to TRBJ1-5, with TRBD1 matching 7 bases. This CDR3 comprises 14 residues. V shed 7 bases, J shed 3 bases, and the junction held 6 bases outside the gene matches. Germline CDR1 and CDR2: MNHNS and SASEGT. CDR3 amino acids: CASKRTGDNQPQHF. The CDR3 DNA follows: TGTGCCAGCAAAAGGACAGGAGACAATCAGCCCCAGCATTTT.

CDR3 amino acids: CASTTGFLNTEAFF. The CDR3 DNA is TGTGCCAGCACCACAGGGTTTCTCAACACTGAAGCTTTCTTT. The genes are TRBV7-9 and TRBJ1-1; tentative D call: TRBD1 (6 bases). V was pared by 7 bases and J by 2 bases, with 14 bases between. Germline V lookup: CDR1 SEHNR, CDR2 FQNEAQ (reference sequence). The CDR3 extends over 14 amino acids.

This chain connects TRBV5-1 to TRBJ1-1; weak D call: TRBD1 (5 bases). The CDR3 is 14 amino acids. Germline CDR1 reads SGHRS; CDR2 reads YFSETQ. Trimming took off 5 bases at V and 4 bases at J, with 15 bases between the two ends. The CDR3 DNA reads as TGCGCCAGCAGATCGACCCCTCAGGGCACTGAAGCTTTCTTT. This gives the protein CASRSTPQGTEAFF.

Here the CDR3 DNA reads TGTGCCAGCACCCAACTAGTCGGGCAGCCCCAGCATTTT. It codes for CASTQLVGQPQHF. This rearrangement joins TRBV2 to TRBJ1-5; no definite D call. The CDR3 totals 13 residues. The V and J ends lost 7 bases and 7 bases respectively, with 14 bases between them. The germline gives CDR1 SNHLY, CDR2 FYNNEI.

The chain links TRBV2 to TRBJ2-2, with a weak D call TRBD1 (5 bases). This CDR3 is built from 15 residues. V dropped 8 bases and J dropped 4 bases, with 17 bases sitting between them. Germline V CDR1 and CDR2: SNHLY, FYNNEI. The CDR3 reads CASLVGQTFTGELFF. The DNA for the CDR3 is TGTGCCAGCCTGGTAGGACAAACCTTCACCGGGGAGCTGTTTTTT.

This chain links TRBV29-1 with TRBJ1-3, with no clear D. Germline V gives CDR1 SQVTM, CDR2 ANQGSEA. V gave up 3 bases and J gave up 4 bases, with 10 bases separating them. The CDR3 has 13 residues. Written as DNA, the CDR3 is TGCAGCGTTGATCCGGCAGACGGAAACACCATATATTTT. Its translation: CSVDPADGNTIYF. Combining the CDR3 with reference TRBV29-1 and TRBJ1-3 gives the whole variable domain SAVISQKPSRDICQRGTSLTIQCQVDSQVTMMFWYRQQPGQSLTLIATANQGSEATYESGFVIDKFPISRPNLTFSTLTVSNMSPEDSSIYLCSVDPADGNTIYFGEGSWLTVV.

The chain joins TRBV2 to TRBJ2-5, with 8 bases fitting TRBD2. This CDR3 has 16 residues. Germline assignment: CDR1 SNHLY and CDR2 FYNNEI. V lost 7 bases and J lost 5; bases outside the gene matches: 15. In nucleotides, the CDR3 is TGTGCCAGCACCCGGGGGGGCGGGGGGCCCGGGGAGACCCAGTACTTC. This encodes CASTRGGGGPGETQYF.

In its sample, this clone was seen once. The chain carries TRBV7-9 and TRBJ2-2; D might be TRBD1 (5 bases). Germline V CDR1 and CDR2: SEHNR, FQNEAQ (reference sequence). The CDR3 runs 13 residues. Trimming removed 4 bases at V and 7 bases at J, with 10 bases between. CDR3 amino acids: CASSWSGIGELFF. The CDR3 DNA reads TGTGCCAGCAGCTGGTCAGGGATCGGGGAGCTGTTTTTT.

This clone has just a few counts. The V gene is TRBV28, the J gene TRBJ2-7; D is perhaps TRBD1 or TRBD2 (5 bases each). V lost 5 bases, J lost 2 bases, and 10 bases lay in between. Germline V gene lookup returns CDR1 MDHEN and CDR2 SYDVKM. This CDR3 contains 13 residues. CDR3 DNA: TGTGCCAGCAGTGGGACGGCCACCTACGAGCAGTACTTC. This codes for CASSGTATYEQYF.

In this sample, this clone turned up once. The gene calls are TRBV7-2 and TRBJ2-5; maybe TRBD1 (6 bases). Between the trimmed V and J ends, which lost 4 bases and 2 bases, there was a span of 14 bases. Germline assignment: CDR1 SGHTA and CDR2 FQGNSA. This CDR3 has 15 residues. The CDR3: CASSSTQGYQETQYF. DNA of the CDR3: TGTGCCAGCAGCTCGACACAGGGTTATCAAGAGACCCAGTACTTC.

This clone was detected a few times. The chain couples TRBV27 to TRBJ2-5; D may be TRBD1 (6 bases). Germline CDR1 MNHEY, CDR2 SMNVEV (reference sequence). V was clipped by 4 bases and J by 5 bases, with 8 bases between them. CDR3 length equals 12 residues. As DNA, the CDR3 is TGTGCCAGCAGTTCCACAGGGGAGACCCAGTACTTC. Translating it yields CASSSTGETQYF.

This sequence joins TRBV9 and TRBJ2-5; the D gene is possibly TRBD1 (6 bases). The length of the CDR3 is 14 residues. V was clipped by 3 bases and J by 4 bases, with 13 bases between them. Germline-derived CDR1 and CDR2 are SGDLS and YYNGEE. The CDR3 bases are TGTGCCAGCAGCGCAGGGGCGGTAGGAGAGACCCAGTACTTC. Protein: CASSAGAVGETQYF.

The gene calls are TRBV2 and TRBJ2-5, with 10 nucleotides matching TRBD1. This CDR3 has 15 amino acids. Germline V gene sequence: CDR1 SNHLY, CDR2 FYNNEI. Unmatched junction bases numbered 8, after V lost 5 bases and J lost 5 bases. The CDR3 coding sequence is TGTGCCAGCAGTCGAGAGACAGGGGGCCTGGAGACCCAGTACTTC. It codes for CASSRETGGLETQYF.